This T cell receptor beta chain was sequenced for a study of blood T cells in healthy people across ages. Then a second PCR, running about 7 to 11 cycles, was carried out with a sample-barcoded 5' primer and a J-beta primer mix. TCRdb reprocessed the 5' RACE reads via MiXCR and lists one record per CDR3 protein. The sample yields 1.6 million or so distinct CDR3 sequences, 30% to 35% seen once. This clonotype was seen a few times. The CDR3 spans 15 residues. In germline, CDR1 is MGHRA, CDR2 YSYEKL. Trimming removed 0 bases at V and 4 bases at J, with 12 bases between. This clonotype was sampled from a woman in her 30s in good health. Sequences were obtained from blood. The chain joins TRBV4-1 to TRBJ1-2; D uncertain. CDR3 in amino acids: CASSQERNEFYGYTF. In nucleotides, the CDR3 is TGCGCCAGCAGCCAAGAAAGGAACGAGTTCTATGGCTACACCTTC.